This T cell receptor (beta chain) was sequenced in a study of CD8+ T cells in alopecia areata (dated by TCRdb to between 2018 and 2020). As for the study more broadly: The treated patients took part in an open-label pilot trial in which moderate-to-severe alopecia areata was treated with oral tofacitinib at 5 to 10 mg twice daily. In treated patients, disease severity was measured using the SALT score, which gives the percentage of scalp surface area affected. Tofacitinib was administered for 6 to 18 months, and 6 months of follow-up off drug were then conducted to assess delayed response and recurrence. Scalp clonality was compared across normal scalp (n=4), patchy alopecia areata scalp (n=8), and alopecia totalis/universalis scalp (n=8). RNA came from the PAXgene miRNA kit for fixed scalp, the miRNeasy kit for PBMCs, and the RNeasy kit for mouse skin. Patients on tofacitinib were biopsied at baseline and after 4 and 24 weeks of treatment, and several of the patients also had a later scalp biopsy. In humans, TCRbeta sequencing was performed on scalp tissue and on sorted CD4+ and CD8+ peripheral blood T cells from healthy controls and from patients with patchy or totalis/universalis alopecia areata. Amplification of TCRbeta CDR3 regions was done by immunoSEQ multiplex PCR using 35 Vbeta forward primers and 13 Jbeta reverse primers. In both human patients and the C3H/HeJ mouse model, the study applied high-throughput TCRbeta sequencing to look at T cell clonal expansion in alopecia areata.

The research as a whole found: Compared with normal scalp, lesional scalp had higher clonality and more expanded CD8+ clones, particularly in alopecia totalis/universalis, a pattern that suggests antigenic drive. Unlike mouse skin, which is dominated by gammadelta T cells, normal human skin has resident alphabeta T cells that are also sequenced, and this complicates analysis of the scalp TCR repertoire. During tofacitinib treatment, many expanded lesional clones remained in scalp and blood, and this persistence may partly explain relapse after treatment is stopped. Shared TCR sequences between patients were less evident than in mice, which may be partly attributable to HLA diversity in the patient population. The treated cohort was small, with a single nonresponder, so links between baseline CD8+ expansion and response need larger studies. Tofacitinib significantly decreased scalp clonality and the number of expanded CD8+ clones among the top 100 scalp clones.

This clone was recorded a few times. Its specific antigen is unknown. No clone much larger than this one lies a single base away; base qualities are absent. CDR1 and CDR2 are read off the germline V gene (reference sequence) as SGHNT and YYREEE. The CDR3 runs 17 amino acids, cysteine and phenylalanine included. The read is trimmed to its CDR3 DNA, 51 bases read in frame from base 1. The V and J ends are trimmed by 4 bases and 2 bases, leaving 20 bases between them. The sample's time point label, decoded: roughly 26 weeks on oral tofacitinib. What this sample's treatment or condition label stands for: oral pan-JAK inhibitor, 5-10 mg twice daily. Lesional scalp punch biopsies and peripheral blood were obtained from alopecia areata patients. PBMCs were separated by density centrifugation and stained for CD3, CD4 and CD8, after which CD4+ and CD8+ T cells were sorted on a FACSAria. Libraries were built with the immunoSEQ multiplex PCR assay. For TCR sequencing, RNA was extracted from every sample and reverse transcribed into cDNA to serve as template. SuperScript III was used to make first-strand cDNA, primed with a 2:1 mix of oligo-dT and random hexamers. A synthetic immune receptor repertoire was used to measure amplification bias, and any remaining bias was corrected computationally. As for the authors' bioinformatics: Raw reads were preprocessed for error removal, and CDR3 was defined according to IMGT conventions as running from the conserved cysteine to phenylalanine. To get clonality, Shannon entropy was normalized by log2 of the number of productive unique TCRs and the result was subtracted from 1. Whether scalp clones were CD4 or CD8 was inferred by matching scalp TCRbeta sequences against CD4 and CD8 repertoires sorted from blood. TCRdb retrieved this table from immuneACCESS and kept in-frame rearrangements only. Not all clones are present; in checked studies, unresolved V genes account for under half, and no reason is known for the remainder. V, J and clone size are those of that table, while D and trimming were read from the DNA. The sample records 250,000 to 300,000 clones, 55% to 70% of which are singletons. The ten largest clonotypes hold under 2% of the sample.

The sequencing used CD4+ T cells sorted from blood, collected at week 24, from a patient treated with tofacitinib. The TCR comes from a human donor with alopecia areata. The rearranged chain carries TRBV5-4 and TRBJ2-3; the D gene is perhaps TRBD1, on 5 matching bases. CDR3 sequence: CASSLPTAGQDTDTQYF. The DNA is TGTGCCAGCAGCCTTCCTACAGCAGGGCAGGACACAGATACGCAGTATTTT.